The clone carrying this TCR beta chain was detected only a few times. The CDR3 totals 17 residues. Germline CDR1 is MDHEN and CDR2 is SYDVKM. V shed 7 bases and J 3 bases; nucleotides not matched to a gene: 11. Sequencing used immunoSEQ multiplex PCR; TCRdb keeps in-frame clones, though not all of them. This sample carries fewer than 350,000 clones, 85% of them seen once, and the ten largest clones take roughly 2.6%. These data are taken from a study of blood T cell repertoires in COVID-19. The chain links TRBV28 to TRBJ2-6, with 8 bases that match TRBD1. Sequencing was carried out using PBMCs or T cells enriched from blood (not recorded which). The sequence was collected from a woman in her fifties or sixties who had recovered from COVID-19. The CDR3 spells CASTPGSGGRGANVLTF. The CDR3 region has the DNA TGTGCCAGCACCCCTGGGTCAGGGGGCCGTGGGGCCAACGTCCTGACTTTC.